The present entry profiles one T cell receptor (beta chain) with its context. This sample was included in a study of control samples from healthy donors and cancer patients. Generated by immunoSEQ multiplex PCR, the TCRdb table keeps only in-frame clones and is missing some. The sample lists roughly 80,000 clones, about 88% occurring once. The ends were cut back, 5 bases at V and 6 bases at J, with 13 bases in the middle. Germline lookup yields CDR1 SEHNR and CDR2 FQNEAQ (reference sequence). CDR3 length equals 14 residues. The chain links TRBV7-9 to TRBJ1-4; D remains unclear. Sequencing used blood. The clonotype originates from a woman aged 50 to 60 in good health. CDR3 sequence reads: CASSHTHRDEKLFF. The CDR3 coding sequence is TGTGCCAGCAGCCACACTCACAGAGATGAAAAACTGTTTTTT.